A single TCR beta chain is shown here with its context. The V end lost 0 bases, the J end lost 7 bases, and 11 bases lay between the germline ends. The germline gives CDR1 SGHRS, CDR2 YFSETQ. This CDR3 is built from 14 residues. The data stem from a study of blood T cell repertoires in COVID-19. Study-wide background: The origin of the acute and convalescent COVID-19 samples was the United States, Italy and Spain. T cells, B-cell-depleted T cells, or PBMCs provided the cDNA or gDNA that served as material.

Generated by immunoSEQ multiplex PCR, the TCRdb table keeps only in-frame clones and is missing some. The profile covers 200,000 to 250,000 clones, with about four fifths appearing a single time and less than 15% taken by the ten largest. V and J are TRBV5-1 and TRBJ2-1, with a weak D call TRBD2 (6 bases). The specimen was peripheral blood. The sequence derives from a woman between 40 and 50 years old with acute or convalescent COVID-19. The CDR3 DNA is TGCGCCAGCAGCTTGGAGAGTGGAGGGAATGAGCAGTTCTTC. Its protein product is CASSLESGGNEQFF. The variable domain in full, with the rest retrieved from reference TRBV5-1 and TRBJ2-1, is KAGVTQTPRYLIKTRGQQVTLSCSPISGHRSVSWYQQTPGQGLQFLFEYFSETQRNKGNFPGRFSGRQFSNSRSEMNVSTLELGDSALYLCASSLESGGNEQFFGPGTRLTVL.